The 23 T cell receptor beta chains below all came from one sample that was sequenced in a study of CD8+CD57+ T cells in acquired aplastic anemia. Genomic DNA, serving as template, underwent TCR beta VDJ and CDR3 profiling. TCRdb used MiXCR to reprocess the reads, holding one entry per CDR3 protein. The repertoire holds some 200,000 distinct CDR3 sequences, about 62% seen once, with about 60% in the top ten. Patients picked for sequencing had shown CD8+CD57+ cell expansion detected by flow cytometry. The sequencing input was sorted CD4+, CD8+, or CD8+CD57+ T cells (not recorded which) from PBMCs. These receptors were collected from a human donor with aplastic anemia.

J is TRBJ2-1 and V is TRBV7-3; D perhaps matches TRBD1 (5 bases). The V end lost 4 bases, the J end lost 8 bases, and 15 bases lay between the germline ends. From germline, CDR1 is SGHTA and CDR2 FQGTGA. The CDR3 is 14 amino acids. This CDR3 is CASSSGSQGDEQFF. The CDR3 region has the DNA TGTGCCAGCAGCTCAGGGTCTCAGGGCGATGAGCAGTTCTTC. Variable domain in full (rest from reference TRBV7-3 and TRBJ2-1): GAGVSQTPSNKVTEKGKYVELRCDPISGHTALYWYRQSLGQGPEFLIYFQGTGAADDSGLPNDRFFAVRPEGSVSTLKIQRTERGDSAVYLCASSSGSQGDEQFFGPGTRLTVL.

DNA for the CDR3: TGTGCCATCAGTGAGTCGAGGGGGGGGATCGATCAGCCCCAGCATTTT. Its translation: CAISESRGGIDQPQHF. This chain uses TRBV10-3 with TRBJ1-5, with D maybe TRBD1 (6 bases). The CDR3 is 16 residues long. The germline CDR1 and CDR2 sequences are ENHRY and SYGVKD. V dropped 0 bases and J dropped 5 bases, with 14 bases sitting between them.

The rearrangement uses TRBV24-1 and TRBJ2-1, with unresolved D. CDR3 length: 15 amino acids. V was shortened by 4 bases and J by 2 bases, with 11 bases between the two germline ends. Germline CDR1 is KGHDR and CDR2 is SFDVKD. CDR3 bases: TGTGCCACCAGTGAGGGGTTCCCGCCCTACAATGAGCAGTTCTTC. Encoded protein: CATSEGFPPYNEQFF.

This clonotype was detected a few times. The rearrangement uses TRBV20-1 and TRBJ2-7, with D maybe TRBD2 (5 bases). Trimming took off 3 bases at V and 9 bases at J, with 6 bases between the two ends. CDR1 DFQATT and CDR2 SNEGSKA come from the germline V gene (reference sequence). The CDR3 spans 9 residues. The CDR3 loop is CSASGGQYF. Here the CDR3 DNA reads TGCAGTGCTAGTGGAGGGCAGTACTTC.

The chain uses TRBV20-1 and TRBJ2-2, with a tentative D call TRBD1 (9 bases). Trimming pared 6 bases from V and 7 bases from J, leaving 18 bases between. The germline CDR1 and CDR2 sequences are DFQATT and SNEGSKA (reference sequence). This CDR3 has 14 residues. Here the CDR3 reads CSAVAGQGSGELFF. As DNA, the CDR3 is TGCAGTGCGGTAGCGGGACAGGGTAGCGGGGAGCTGTTTTTT.

This clonotype showed up just a few times. Its ends do not fully match the called genes, so a read error is possible. The J gene is TRBJ1-1, the V gene TRBV24-1, with D tentatively TRBD1 (5 bases). The length of the CDR3 is 11 residues. Looked up from germline, CDR1 is KGHDR and CDR2 is SFDVKD. CDR3 coding DNA: TGTGCCACCAGTGATCCGCTGACAGCTTCCTTT. As protein: CATSDPLTASF.

This clonotype was seen ten or more times. This chain joins TRBV6-5 and TRBJ2-5; D is unclear. V lost 0 bases, J lost 0 bases, and 8 bases lay in between. The CDR3 runs to 15 residues. The V gene's germline CDR1 is MNHEY and CDR2 SVGAGI. CDR3 residues: CASSYSLRYQETQYF. In nucleotides, the CDR3 is TGTGCCAGCAGTTACTCTCTGCGGTACCAAGAGACCCAGTACTTC.

The chain links TRBV5-4 to TRBJ1-1, with a possible D match to TRBD1 (5 bases). V dropped 5 bases and J dropped 1 base, with 36 bases sitting between them. Germline values: CDR1 SGHNT, CDR2 YYREEE (reference sequence). This CDR3 is built from 22 residues. The CDR3 DNA reads as TGTGCCAGCAGTGAATTGTTGGGGCGGCCATCGTCAGGACTCGATAAGAACACTGAAGCTTTCTTT. Its protein is CASSELLGRPSSGLDKNTEAFF.

This clonotype was detected only a few times. J is TRBJ2-5 and V is TRBV19; 8 nucleotides agree with TRBD2. Germline V gene sequence: CDR1 LNHDA, CDR2 SQIVND (reference sequence). This CDR3 comprises 12 residues. Trimming at V came to 5 bases and at J to 5 bases, leaving 1 base not matched to a gene. CDR3: CASSSGGETQYF. CDR3 nucleotide sequence: TGTGCCAGTAGTTCGGGAGGGGAGACCCAGTACTTC. The whole variable domain, remainder taken from reference TRBV19 and TRBJ2-5, is DGGITQSPKYLFRKEGQNVTLSCEQNLNHDAMYWYRQDPGQGLRLIYYSQIVNDFQKGDIAEGYSVSREKKESFPLTVTSAQKNPTAFYLCASSSGGETQYFGPGTRLLVL.

The genes are TRBV7-9 and TRBJ2-3, with a tentative D call TRBD1 (6 bases). This CDR3 region has 13 residues. The germline V and J ends were trimmed by 6 bases and 5 bases, with 12 bases remaining between them. Germline CDR1 SEHNR, CDR2 FQNEAQ (reference sequence). The CDR3 protein is CASSVGAKDTQYF. CDR3 in DNA: TGTGCCAGCAGTGTGGGGGCGAAAGATACGCAGTATTTT.

The rearrangement uses TRBV2 and TRBJ2-7, with 8 bases matching TRBD2. V was pared by 6 bases and J by 6 bases, with 13 bases of the junction left unmatched. Germline-derived CDR1 and CDR2 are SNHLY and FYNNEI. This CDR3 contains 15 residues. This chain's CDR3 is CASSVGDGGGSEQYF. As DNA, the CDR3 is TGTGCCAGCAGCGTAGGGGACGGGGGGGGGTCCGAGCAGTACTTC.

This clonotype was seen repeatedly, ten times or more. The chain links TRBV28 to TRBJ2-7; tentatively, D is TRBD1 or TRBD2 (5 bases each). V gave up 3 bases and J gave up 0 bases, with 18 bases separating them. Looked up from germline, CDR1 is MDHEN and CDR2 is SYDVKM. This CDR3 has 17 amino acids. This CDR3 is CASSFPSGTVSSYEQYF. The DNA of the CDR3 is TGTGCCAGCAGTTTCCCCAGTGGGACGGTTAGCTCCTACGAGCAGTACTTC.

The CDR3, as DNA: TGCAATGTCACAGGAGTAATCGACACTGAAGCTTTCTTT. The encoded protein is CNVTGVIDTEAFF. The genes are TRBV20-1 and TRBJ1-1, with D possibly being TRBD1 (5 bases). The CDR3 contains 13 residues. Germline CDR1 is DFQATT and CDR2 is SNEGSKA (reference sequence).

The V and J genes are TRBV24-1 and TRBJ2-3, with TRBD2 as a possible D gene (6 bases). CDR3 size: 13 residues. V lost 5 bases, J lost 8 bases, and 13 bases lay in between. Germline assignment: CDR1 KGHDR and CDR2 SFDVKD. CDR3 nucleotides: TGTGCCACCAGTGTTGGTGCCGGGGGTACGCAGTATTTT. Its translation: CATSVGAGGTQYF.

Of note for this clonotype: Given the absence of the conserved phenylalanine or tryptophan at the CDR3 end, a read error is likely. V gene TRBV19 combines with J gene TRBJ2-5; tentative D call: TRBD1 (5 bases). This CDR3 spans 15 amino acids. Trimming shortened V by 3 bases and J by 2 bases, and 13 bases separated the two germline ends. CDR1 and CDR2 (germline): LNHDA, SQIVND (reference sequence). The CDR3 DNA sequence: TGTGCCAGTAGTATCGCAGGGATCCCGCAAGAGACCCAGTACCTC. Encoded protein: CASSIAGIPQETQYL.

The V gene is TRBV7-8, the J gene TRBJ2-1; D perhaps matches TRBD2 (5 bases). The germline CDR1 and CDR2 sequences are SGHVS and FQNEAQ. CDR3 length: 12 amino acids. The V gene lost 3 bases and the J gene lost 6 bases, with 6 bases spanning the gap. The CDR3: CASSFAGNEQFF. The CDR3, as DNA: TGTGCCAGCAGCTTCGCGGGCAATGAGCAGTTCTTC.

This clonotype was observed a handful of times. V usage is TRBV7-2 and J usage is TRBJ1-5; D not resolved. Germline CDR1 reads SGHTA; CDR2 reads FQGNSA. Trimming took 7 bases from V and 2 from J, leaving 15 bases between them. The CDR3 contains 15 residues. The CDR3 region is CASIRGRAGNQPQHF. The DNA of the CDR3 is TGTGCCAGCATCCGAGGTAGAGCGGGCAATCAGCCCCAGCATTTT.

This sequence joins TRBV20-1 and TRBJ2-7; 12 bases agree with TRBD1. This CDR3 is 14 amino acids long. Per the germline V gene, CDR1 is DFQATT and CDR2 is SNEGSKA (reference sequence). Trimming at V came to 6 bases and at J to 6 bases, leaving 9 bases not matched to a gene. For the CDR3, the DNA is TGCAGTGCCCTAGGAGGGACAGGGGGCATCGAGCAGTACTTC. Its protein is CSALGGTGGIEQYF.

Written as DNA, the CDR3 is TGTGCCATCAGGGCTAAGGAACAGGGGGCGAGCTCCTACGAGCAGTACTTC. Amino acid sequence: CAIRAKEQGASSYEQYF. This chain connects TRBV6-4 to TRBJ2-7; 9 bases map to TRBD1. Germline V gene data show CDR1 as MRHNA and CDR2 as SNTAGT. V was clipped by 10 bases and J by 0 bases; unmatched bases: 16. CDR3 length: 17 residues.

The chain is built from TRBV2 and TRBJ2-5; 7 positions agree with TRBD1. V shed 5 bases, J shed 2 bases, and the junction held 8 bases outside the gene matches. Germline loops: CDR1 SNHLY, CDR2 FYNNEI. The CDR3 contains 15 residues. The CDR3 region is CASSYSRTGQETQYF. CDR3 nucleotide sequence: TGTGCCAGCAGTTACTCGAGGACAGGACAAGAGACCCAGTACTTC.

This clonotype was counted many times. The chain joins TRBV7-9 to TRBJ2-7; the D is unclear. Trimming took off 2 bases at V and 0 bases at J, with 5 bases between the two ends. This CDR3 contains 13 residues. Germline V gene sequence: CDR1 SEHNR, CDR2 FQNEAQ (reference sequence). The CDR3 loop is CASSLMGSYEQYF. For the CDR3, the DNA is TGTGCCAGCAGCTTAATGGGCTCCTACGAGCAGTACTTC. The full variable domain, in which reference TRBV7-9 and TRBJ2-7 provide the parts outside the CDR3, is DTGVSQNPRHKITKRGQNVTFRCDPISEHNRLYWYRQTLGQGPEFLTYFQNEAQLEKSRLLSDRFSAERPKGSFSTLEIQRTEQGDSAMYLCASSLMGSYEQYFGPGTRLTVT.

V is TRBV5-6 and J is TRBJ2-7; a weak D match, TRBD1 (5 bases). The V and J ends lost 2 bases and 2 bases respectively, with 8 bases between them. CDR3 length equals 13 residues. Germline CDR1 SGHDT, CDR2 YYEEEE. CDR3 in DNA: TGTGCCAGCAGCTTCGTCAGGGCCTACGAGCAGTACTTC. It translates to CASSFVRAYEQYF.

The rearrangement uses TRBV15 and TRBJ1-4; D gene uncertain. CDR1 is LNHNV and CDR2 is YYDKDF in the germline V gene (reference sequence). V gave up 8 bases and J gave up 5 bases, with 12 bases separating them. The CDR3 has 13 residues. The CDR3 sequence is CATADGRNEKLFF. CDR3 in DNA: TGTGCCACCGCCGACGGCCGAAATGAAAAACTGTTTTTT.